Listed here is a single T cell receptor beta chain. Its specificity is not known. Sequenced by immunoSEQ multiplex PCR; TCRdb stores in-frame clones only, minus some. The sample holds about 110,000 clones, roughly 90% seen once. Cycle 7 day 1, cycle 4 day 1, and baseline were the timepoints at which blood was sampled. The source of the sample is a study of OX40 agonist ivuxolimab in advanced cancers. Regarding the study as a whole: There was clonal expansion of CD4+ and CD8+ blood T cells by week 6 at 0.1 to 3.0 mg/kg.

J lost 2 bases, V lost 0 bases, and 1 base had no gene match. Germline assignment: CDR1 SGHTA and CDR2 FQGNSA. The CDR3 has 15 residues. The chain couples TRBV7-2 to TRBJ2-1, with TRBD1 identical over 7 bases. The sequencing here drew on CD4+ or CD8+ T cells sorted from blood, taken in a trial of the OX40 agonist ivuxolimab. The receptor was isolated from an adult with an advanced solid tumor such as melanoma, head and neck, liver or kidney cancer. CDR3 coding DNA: TGTGCCAGCAGCTTAGCGGGACAGACCTACAATGAGCAGTTCTTC. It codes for CASSLAGQTYNEQFF.